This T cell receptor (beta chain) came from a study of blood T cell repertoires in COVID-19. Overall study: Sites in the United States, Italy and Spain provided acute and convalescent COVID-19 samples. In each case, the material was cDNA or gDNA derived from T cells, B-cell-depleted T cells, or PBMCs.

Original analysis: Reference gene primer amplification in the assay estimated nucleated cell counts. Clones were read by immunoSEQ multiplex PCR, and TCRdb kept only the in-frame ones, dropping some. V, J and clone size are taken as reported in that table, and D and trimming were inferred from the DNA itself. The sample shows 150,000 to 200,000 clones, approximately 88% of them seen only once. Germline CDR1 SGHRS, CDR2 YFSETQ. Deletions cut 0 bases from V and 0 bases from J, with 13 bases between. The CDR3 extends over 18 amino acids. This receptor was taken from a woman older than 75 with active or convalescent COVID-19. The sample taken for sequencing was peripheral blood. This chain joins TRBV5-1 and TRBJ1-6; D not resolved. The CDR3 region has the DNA TGCGCCAGCAGCTTGGAAATGGGCGCCTTCTCCTATAATTCACCCCTCCACTTT. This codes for CASSLEMGAFSYNSPLHF.